This T cell receptor beta chain appears in the sequencing data of a study of blood T cell repertoires in COVID-19. The overall study: Donors in the United States, Italy and Spain gave samples during acute or convalescent COVID-19. T cells, B-cell-depleted T cells, or PBMCs supplied cDNA or gDNA.

In the authors' methods: Amplification of reference gene primers provided the estimated nucleated cell counts. Clones were sequenced by immunoSEQ multiplex PCR, and TCRdb holds only the in-frame ones, with some missing. V and J calls and clone size are given by that table; D and trimming were obtained from the DNA. Of some 150,000 clones listed, about 85% are singletons. V trimming: 5 bases; J trimming: 0 bases; junction bases outside the gene matches: 3. The CDR3 totals 16 residues. Per germline, CDR1 LNHDA and CDR2 SQIVND (reference sequence). The chain joins TRBV19 to TRBJ2-6; 8 nucleotides align to TRBD1. The sample comprised peripheral blood. The TCR comes from a human donor in a cohort sampled during active COVID-19. The CDR3 nucleotides read TGTGCCAGTAGTCGTACAGGGGGCTCTGGGGCCAACGTCCTGACTTTC. This sequence encodes CASSRTGGSGANVLTF.